The source of this T cell receptor beta chain is a study of molecular identifiers for immune sequencing clone quantification. Points on this clonotype: The antigen is undetermined.

Study-wide points: Clones above 20 RNA copies contained over 98% of effector molecules but under 1% of naive ones.

Input for naive CD8 libraries was about 19,000 to 1,100,000 sorted cells; the RNA fraction used was 10%, 30% or 50%. Sorting was used to obtain naive CD8 T cells (CD8+CD4-CCR7+CD45RA+). TCRdb itself ran the PCR reads through MiXCR, one entry per CDR3 protein. Among about 12,000 distinct CDR3 sequences listed, approximately 18% were seen once. The germline V gene has CDR1 KGHDR and CDR2 SFDVKD. This CDR3 comprises 19 residues. V shed 0 bases, J shed 0 bases, and the junction held 8 bases outside the gene matches. The sample taken for sequencing was naive CD8+ T cells from blood, with Jurkat cell RNA spiked in. The subset was: FACS-sorted CD8+CD4-CCR7+CD45RA+ naive T cells. This sequence was found in a human donor in good health. Some libraries in this study had Jurkat cell RNA spiked in. This chain connects TRBV24-1 to TRBJ2-1; TRBD2 aligns across 9 bases. Here the CDR3 DNA reads TGTGCCACCAGTGATTTGGCTCCCGGGACTAGCAGCTCCTACAATGAGCAGTTCTTC. It translates to CATSDLAPGTSSSYNEQFF.